This T cell receptor beta chain was obtained from a study of PD-L1 blockade in urothelial cancer. CDR3 size: 16 residues. Germline trimming cut 5 bases from V and 0 bases from J; bases unmatched to any gene: 8. Looked up from germline, CDR1 is SEHNR and CDR2 is FQNEAQ (reference sequence). Repertoires were generated with immunoSEQ multiplex PCR, while TCRdb's copy carries only in-frame clones and drops some. The table records some 79,000 clones, about 80% of them present only once. Material: PBMCs, obtained around atezolizumab (anti-PD-L1) treatment. This receptor was taken from a man aged 65 to 85 with urothelial cancer. The chain couples TRBV7-9 to TRBJ1-1; 8 bases align to TRBD1. The CDR3: CASSPGTGPMNTEAFF. The CDR3 DNA sequence: TGTGCCAGCAGCCCCGGGACAGGCCCTATGAACACTGAAGCTTTCTTT.